These 22 T cell receptor beta chains were sequenced from one sample in a study of blood T cells in healthy people across ages. The authors ran a second PCR of about 6 to 11 cycles using a sample-barcoded 5' primer and a J-beta primer mix. Each CDR3 protein is one row after TCRdb ran MiXCR on the 5' RACE reads. The data contain 1 million to 1.2 million distinct CDR3 sequences, roughly two fifths of them singletons. Sequencing was carried out using blood. All receptors come from a man between 18 and 35 years old in good health.

The rearrangement links TRBV28 to TRBJ2-5; TRBD2 might be the D (6 bases). The CDR3 spans 12 residues. The germline V gene has CDR1 MDHEN and CDR2 SYDVKM. V was shortened by 6 bases and J by 5 bases, with 10 bases between the two germline ends. In nucleotides, the CDR3 is TGTGCCAGCAGGGGGGGTTCGGAGACCCAGTACTTC. It yields the protein CASRGGSETQYF.

V usage is TRBV2 and J usage is TRBJ1-1; D is perhaps TRBD1 (5 bases). Germline CDR1 SNHLY, CDR2 FYNNEI. Trimming left V 6 bases short and J 3 bases short, with 8 bases between. CDR3 length: 12 residues. The CDR3 sequence is CASRAGHTEAFF. CDR3 bases: TGTGCCAGCAGAGCAGGGCACACTGAAGCTTTCTTT. The whole variable domain, remainder taken from reference TRBV2 and TRBJ1-1, is EPEVTQTPSHQVTQMGQEVILRCVPISNHLYFYWYRQILGQKVEFLVSFYNNEISEKSEIFDDQFSVERPDGSNFTLKIRSTKLEDSAMYFCASRAGHTEAFFGQGTRLTVV.

The V gene is TRBV12-3 or TRBV12-4, the J gene TRBJ1-2, with D hard to call. V dropped 8 bases and J dropped 8 bases, with 18 bases sitting between them. The CDR3 extends over 13 amino acids. The CDR3 region has the DNA TGTGCCAGCGCAGAGGCGACTATGGAGGGCTACACCTTC. It encodes CASAEATMEGYTF.

The V and J genes are TRBV13 and TRBJ2-5; D is possibly TRBD1 or TRBD2 (5 bases each). This CDR3 is built from 16 residues. Between the trimmed V and J ends, which lost 3 bases and 5 bases, there was a span of 19 bases. From germline, CDR1 is PRHDT and CDR2 FYEKMQ (reference sequence). CDR3 in amino acids: CASSFVTDKGGETQYF. The CDR3 region has the DNA TGTGCCAGCAGCTTTGTGACGGACAAGGGCGGGGAGACCCAGTACTTC.

This clonotype was counted between two and nine times. The V gene is TRBV9, the J gene TRBJ2-7; D perhaps matches TRBD1 (6 bases). The J call is in doubt because the DNA end fits TRBJ2-5 better. The CDR3 sequence is 13 residues long. Per germline, CDR1 SGDLS and CDR2 YYNGEE. The CDR3 reads CASGQGTSSTQYF. Here the CDR3 DNA reads TGTGCCAGCGGCCAGGGGACCTCTTCGACCCAGTACTTC.

This chain connects TRBV28 to TRBJ1-2, with TRBD1 identical over 7 bases. CDR3 length: 15 amino acids. Unmatched junction bases numbered 10, after V lost 2 bases and J lost 7 bases. Germline assignment: CDR1 MDHEN and CDR2 SYDVKM. The CDR3 sequence is CASSLGGTVFSGYTF. CDR3 DNA sequence: TGTGCCAGCAGTTTAGGGGGGACAGTCTTTAGTGGCTACACCTTC.

This chain joins TRBV11-2 and TRBJ1-5; D gene unclear. The germline V gene encodes CDR1 SGHAT and CDR2 FQNNGV. This CDR3 has 15 amino acids. V was clipped by 3 bases and J by 3 bases, with 12 bases between them. CDR3 amino acids: CASSFDGAHNQPQHF. DNA of the CDR3: TGTGCCAGCAGCTTTGACGGCGCCCACAATCAGCCCCAGCATTTT.

J is TRBJ1-2 and V is TRBV13, with 7 bases identical to TRBD1. Trimming cost V 3 bases and J 3 bases; bases outside gene matches: 13. The CDR3 is 17 amino acids. Germline loops: CDR1 PRHDT, CDR2 FYEKMQ (reference sequence). The CDR3 reads CASSLAQGLGGDYGYTF. The CDR3 DNA sequence: TGTGCCAGCAGCTTGGCACAGGGGCTGGGAGGCGACTATGGCTACACCTTC. Full variable domain (rest looked up from reference TRBV13 and TRBJ1-2): AAGVIQSPRHLIKEKRETATLKCYPIPRHDTVYWYQQGPGQDPQFLISFYEKMQSDKGSIPDRFSAQQFSDYHSELNMSSLELGDSALYFCASSLAQGLGGDYGYTFGSGTRLTVV.

This clonotype was found a few times. J is TRBJ1-2 and V is TRBV2, with D unclear. CDR1 is SNHLY, CDR2 FYNNEI, per germline. The CDR3 covers 14 residues. V lost 9 bases to trimming and J lost 3 bases, with 17 bases between them. In DNA, the CDR3 is TGTGCCAGAACCTCCGGGGTGGCCTACTATGGCTACACCTTC. This sequence encodes CARTSGVAYYGYTF.

The CDR3 protein is CATSVLTGYYQPQHF. CDR3 sequence (DNA): TGTGCCACCAGTGTCCTCACAGGTTATTATCAGCCCCAGCATTTT. The J gene is TRBJ1-5, the V gene TRBV24-1; weak D call: TRBD1 (5 bases). Trimming left V 5 bases short and J 5 bases short, with 15 bases between. The length of the CDR3 is 15 residues. CDR1 and CDR2 from the germline V gene are KGHDR and SFDVKD.

This clonotype was counted between two and nine times. This sequence joins TRBV20-1 and TRBJ2-5, with 10 bases lining up with TRBD1. Near its end, the DNA agrees better with TRBJ2-7, so the J call may be wrong. The CDR3 is made up of 15 amino acids. In germline, CDR1 is DFQATT, CDR2 SNEGSKA (reference sequence). The CDR3, as DNA: TGCAGTGCTAGACCGTACCGGGACAGGGGCGACGAGCAGTACTTC. This translates into CSARPYRDRGDEQYF.

The table lists this clonotype with a few counts. The V gene is TRBV10-3, the J gene TRBJ1-1; D remains ambiguous. The V gene lost 6 bases and the J gene lost 3 bases, with 8 bases spanning the gap. The CDR3 spans 12 residues. The V gene's germline CDR1 is ENHRY and CDR2 SYGVKD. CDR3 region: CAISPTDTEAFF. The CDR3 DNA is TGTGCCATCAGCCCTACAGACACTGAAGCTTTCTTT.

In its sample, this clonotype was seen a few times. This chain links TRBV7-2 with TRBJ2-5; D may be TRBD2 (5 bases). The germline gives CDR1 SGHTA, CDR2 FQGNSA. The CDR3 spans 14 residues. Trimming left V 0 bases short and J 11 bases short, with 16 bases between. The CDR3 region has the DNA TGTGCCAGCAGCTTAGCGGGCGGGCACAATGAGCAGTACTTC. The encoded protein is CASSLAGGHNEQYF.

This chain uses TRBV2 with TRBJ2-5, with D tentatively TRBD1 (5 bases). Germline V gene data show CDR1 as SNHLY and CDR2 as FYNNEI. Trimming cost V 6 bases and J 4 bases, with 12 bases left between them. CDR3 length equals 13 residues. The CDR3 DNA is TGTGCCAGCAGCCTCGACAGAACAGAGACCCAGTACTTC. This translates into CASSLDRTETQYF.

This chain links TRBV25-1 with TRBJ2-3; 7 bases fit TRBD1. The length of the CDR3 is 16 residues. The germline gives CDR1 MGHDK, CDR2 SYGVNS. The trim removed 6 bases at V and 2 bases at J, leaving 11 bases unmatched. DNA for the CDR3: TGTGCCAGCAGCTCGGGACAGTTCGCCCCCACAGATACGCAGTATTTT. Its protein product is CASSSGQFAPTDTQYF. The whole variable domain, remainder taken from reference TRBV25-1 and TRBJ2-3, is EADIYQTPRYLVIGTGKKITLECSQTMGHDKMYWYQQDPGMELHLIHYSYGVNSTEKGDLSSESTVSRIRTEHFPLTLESARPSHTSQYLCASSSGQFAPTDTQYFGPGTRLTVL.

In this sample, this clonotype turned up many times. The chain recombines TRBV5-1 with TRBJ2-3; D is perhaps TRBD1 or TRBD2 (5 bases each). The V gene's germline CDR1 is SGHRS and CDR2 YFSETQ. With 1 base removed from V and 0 bases from J, the gap between germline ends came to 12 bases. The length of the CDR3 is 16 residues. This CDR3 reads CASSLLPGRSTDTQYF. CDR3 coding DNA: TGCGCCAGCAGCTTGTTACCGGGGCGAAGCACAGATACGCAGTATTTT.

The gene calls are TRBV20-1 and TRBJ1-2; 12 positions agree with TRBD1. J was trimmed by 1 base and V by 4 bases; bases with no gene match: 10. The CDR3 length is 17 residues. Germline V CDR1 and CDR2: DFQATT, SNEGSKA (reference sequence). DNA for the CDR3: TGCAGTGCTAAGACCGGGACAGGGGGCCCGGGTAACTATGGCTACACCTTC. This translates into CSAKTGTGGPGNYGYTF.

Concerning this clonotype: The junction does not match germline at one end; this may be a read error. This chain uses TRBV6-1 with TRBJ1-4; perhaps TRBD1 as D (5 bases). The CDR3 is 15 amino acids. CDR1 MNHNS and CDR2 SASEGT come from the germline V gene. The CDR3 DNA is TGTGCCAGCAGGGAAGCGGGGGGGACTAATGAAAAACTGTTTTTT. This codes for CASREAGGTNEKLFF.

The CDR3 reads CSVYQGSEQFF. The CDR3 nucleotides are TGCAGCGTTTACCAGGGTAGTGAGCAGTTCTTC. V and J are TRBV29-1 and TRBJ2-1, with D tentatively TRBD1 (5 bases). Germline V CDR1 and CDR2: SQVTM, ANQGSEA. With 5 bases removed from V and 9 bases from J, the gap between germline ends came to 11 bases. This CDR3 spans 11 amino acids.

This clonotype was seen only a few times. The genes are TRBV29-1 and TRBJ1-1; no definite D call. The V end was cut by 4 bases, the J end by 11 bases, with 11 bases between. The CDR3 is made up of 10 amino acids. Germline V gene sequence: CDR1 SQVTM, CDR2 ANQGSEA. This CDR3 is CSVVEGRAFF. CDR3 in DNA: TGCAGCGTTGTTGAAGGGCGGGCTTTCTTT.

The table lists this clonotype with a few counts. V usage is TRBV27 and J usage is TRBJ1-1; 8 nucleotides line up with TRBD1. The CDR3 is made up of 18 amino acids. Germline CDR1 and CDR2: MNHEY and SMNVEV (reference sequence). J lost 0 bases, V lost 5 bases, and 14 bases had no gene match. The CDR3 DNA follows: TGTGCCAGCAGTCCACAATATTTGACAGGGGTCATGAACACTGAAGCTTTCTTT. It yields the protein CASSPQYLTGVMNTEAFF.

The rearrangement uses TRBV12-3 or TRBV12-4 and TRBJ1-1; TRBD1 matches 8 bases. The V gene end was trimmed by 4 bases and the J gene end by 4 bases; junction bases not matched to a gene: 5. This CDR3 spans 14 amino acids. CDR3 amino acids: CASSSDRELTEAFF. The CDR3 DNA sequence: TGTGCCAGCAGTTCGGACAGGGAGCTCACTGAAGCTTTCTTT.